This paragraph reports one T cell receptor (beta chain). This sample is drawn from a study of shared clonotypes between healthy human individuals. This table comes from immunoSEQ multiplex PCR, and its TCRdb copy is limited to in-frame clones, with some not included. The table has approximately 620,000 clones, 97% seen once. With 5 bases removed from V and 0 bases from J, the gap between germline ends came to 11 bases. CDR1 SEHNR and CDR2 FQNEAQ come from the germline V gene (reference sequence). The CDR3 runs 14 residues. The specimen sequenced was naive CD4+ T cells sorted from blood. Subset noted: CD45RA+ positively selected. This clonotype was obtained from a woman aged 25-40 years in good health. The chain recombines TRBV7-9 with TRBJ2-7; a possible D gene is TRBD2 (6 bases). The CDR3 DNA reads TGTGCCAGCAGCGGGCGGGACTCCTCCTACGAGCAGTACTTC. It specifies CASSGRDSSYEQYF.